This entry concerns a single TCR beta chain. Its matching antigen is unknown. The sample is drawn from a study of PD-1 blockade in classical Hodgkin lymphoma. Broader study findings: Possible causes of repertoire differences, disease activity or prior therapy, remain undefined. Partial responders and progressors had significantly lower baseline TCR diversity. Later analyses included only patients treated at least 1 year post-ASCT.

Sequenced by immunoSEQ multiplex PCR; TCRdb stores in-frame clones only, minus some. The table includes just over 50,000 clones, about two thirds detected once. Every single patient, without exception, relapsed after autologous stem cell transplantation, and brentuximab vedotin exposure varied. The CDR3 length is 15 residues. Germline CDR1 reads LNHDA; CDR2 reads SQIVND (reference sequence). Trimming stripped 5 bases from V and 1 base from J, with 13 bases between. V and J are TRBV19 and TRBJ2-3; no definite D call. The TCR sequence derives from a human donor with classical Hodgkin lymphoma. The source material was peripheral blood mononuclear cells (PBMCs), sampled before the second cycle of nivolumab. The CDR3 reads CASSPPVQGTDTQYF. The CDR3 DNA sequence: TGTGCCAGTAGTCCCCCGGTCCAAGGCACAGATACGCAGTATTTT.